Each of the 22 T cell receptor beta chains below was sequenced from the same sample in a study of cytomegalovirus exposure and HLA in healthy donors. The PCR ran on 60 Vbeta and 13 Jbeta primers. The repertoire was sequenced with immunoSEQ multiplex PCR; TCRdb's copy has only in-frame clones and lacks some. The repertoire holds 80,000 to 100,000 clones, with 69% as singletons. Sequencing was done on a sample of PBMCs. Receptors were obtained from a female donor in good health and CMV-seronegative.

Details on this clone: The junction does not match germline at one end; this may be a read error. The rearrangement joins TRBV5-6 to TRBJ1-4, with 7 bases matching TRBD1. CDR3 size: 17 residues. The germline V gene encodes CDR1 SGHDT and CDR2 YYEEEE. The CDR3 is CDSSLDFGTAANEKLFF. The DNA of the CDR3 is TGTGACAGCAGCTTGGATTTCGGGACAGCGGCTAATGAAAAACTGTTTTTT.

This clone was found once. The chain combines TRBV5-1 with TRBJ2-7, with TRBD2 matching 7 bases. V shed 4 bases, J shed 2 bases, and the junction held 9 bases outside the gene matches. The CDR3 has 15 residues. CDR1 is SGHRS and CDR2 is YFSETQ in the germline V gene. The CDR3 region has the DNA TGCGCCAGCAGCCGGGGGGTAGCGGTAGCCTACGAGCAGTACTTC. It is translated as CASSRGVAVAYEQYF. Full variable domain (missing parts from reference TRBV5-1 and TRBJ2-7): KAGVTQTPRYLIKTRGQQVTLSCSPISGHRSVSWYQQTPGQGLQFLFEYFSETQRNKGNFPGRFSGRQFSNSRSEMNVSTLELGDSALYLCASSRGVAVAYEQYFGPGTRLTVT.

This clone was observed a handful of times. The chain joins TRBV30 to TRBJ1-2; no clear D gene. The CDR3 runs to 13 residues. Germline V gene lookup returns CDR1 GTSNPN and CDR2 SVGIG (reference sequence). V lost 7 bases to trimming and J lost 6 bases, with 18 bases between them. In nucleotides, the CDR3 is TGTGCCTCCTGGATGCGAGAACTAGATGGCTACACCTTC. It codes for CASWMRELDGYTF.

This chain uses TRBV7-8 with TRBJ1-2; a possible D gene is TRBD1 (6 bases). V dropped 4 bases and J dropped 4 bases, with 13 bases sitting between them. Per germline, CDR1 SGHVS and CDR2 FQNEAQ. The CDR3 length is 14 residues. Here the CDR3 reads CASSSQTGSYGYTF. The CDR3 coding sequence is TGTGCCAGCAGCTCGCAAACAGGGTCCTATGGCTACACCTTC.

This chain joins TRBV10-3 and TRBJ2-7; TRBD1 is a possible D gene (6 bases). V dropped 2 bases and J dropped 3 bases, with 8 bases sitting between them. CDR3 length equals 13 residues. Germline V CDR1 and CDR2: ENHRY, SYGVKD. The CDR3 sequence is CAISERGNYEQYF. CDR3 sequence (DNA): TGTGCCATCAGTGAGAGGGGGAACTACGAGCAGTACTTC.

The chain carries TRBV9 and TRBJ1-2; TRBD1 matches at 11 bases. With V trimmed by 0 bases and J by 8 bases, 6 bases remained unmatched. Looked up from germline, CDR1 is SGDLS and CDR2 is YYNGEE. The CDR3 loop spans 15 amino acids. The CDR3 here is CASSVGGGQGDGYTF. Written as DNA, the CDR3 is TGTGCCAGCAGCGTAGGAGGGGGACAGGGGGACGGCTACACCTTC.

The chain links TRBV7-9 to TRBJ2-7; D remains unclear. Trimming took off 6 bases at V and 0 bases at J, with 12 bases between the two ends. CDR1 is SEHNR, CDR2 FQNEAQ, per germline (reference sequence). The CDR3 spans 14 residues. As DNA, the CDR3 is TGTGCCAGCAGATACACAGAGAGCTCCTACGAGCAGTACTTC. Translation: CASRYTESSYEQYF.

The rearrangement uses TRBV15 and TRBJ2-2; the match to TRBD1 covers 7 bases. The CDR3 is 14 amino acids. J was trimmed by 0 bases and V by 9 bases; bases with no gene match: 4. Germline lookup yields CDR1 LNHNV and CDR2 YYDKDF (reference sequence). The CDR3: CATTQGANTGELFF. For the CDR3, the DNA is TGTGCCACGACGCAGGGGGCGAACACCGGGGAGCTGTTTTTT.

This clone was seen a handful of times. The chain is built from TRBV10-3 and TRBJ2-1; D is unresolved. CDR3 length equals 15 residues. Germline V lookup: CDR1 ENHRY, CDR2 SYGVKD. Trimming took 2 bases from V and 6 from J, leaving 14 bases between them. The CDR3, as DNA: TGTGCCATCAGTGAGAATCCAGACTCGGGCAATGAGCAGTTCTTC. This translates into CAISENPDSGNEQFF.

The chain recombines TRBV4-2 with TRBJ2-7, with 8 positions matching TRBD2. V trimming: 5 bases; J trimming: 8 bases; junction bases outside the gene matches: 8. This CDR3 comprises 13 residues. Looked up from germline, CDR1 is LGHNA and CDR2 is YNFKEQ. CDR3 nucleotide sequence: TGTGCCAGCAGCACGGGACTAGGGAACAAGCAGTACTTC. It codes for CASSTGLGNKQYF.

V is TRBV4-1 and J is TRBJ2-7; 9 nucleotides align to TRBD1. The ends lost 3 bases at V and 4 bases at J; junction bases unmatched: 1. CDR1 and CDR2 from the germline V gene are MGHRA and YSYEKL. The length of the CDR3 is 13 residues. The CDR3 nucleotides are TGCGCCAGCAGCCACGGACAGGGGTACGAGCAGTACTTC. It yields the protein CASSHGQGYEQYF.

In nucleotides, the CDR3 is TGCGCCAGCAGCCGAAACAGTGAAGATACGCAGTATTTT. This sequence encodes CASSRNSEDTQYF. The V and J genes are TRBV4-1 and TRBJ2-3; D remains ambiguous. Trimming removed 4 bases at V and 5 bases at J, with 10 bases between. CDR3 length: 13 residues. Looked up from germline, CDR1 is MGHRA and CDR2 is YSYEKL.

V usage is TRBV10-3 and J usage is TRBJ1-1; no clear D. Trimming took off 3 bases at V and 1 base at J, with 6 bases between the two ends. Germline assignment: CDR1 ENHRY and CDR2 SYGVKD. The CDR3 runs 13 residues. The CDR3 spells CAISDLENTEAFF. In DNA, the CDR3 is TGTGCCATCAGTGATTTAGAGAACACTGAAGCTTTCTTT.

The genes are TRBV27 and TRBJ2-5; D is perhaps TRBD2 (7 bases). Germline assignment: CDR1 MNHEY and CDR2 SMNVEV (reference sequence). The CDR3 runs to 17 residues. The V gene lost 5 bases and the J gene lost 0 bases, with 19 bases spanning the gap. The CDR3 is CASSPGRGHPYQETQYF. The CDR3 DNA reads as TGTGCCAGCAGTCCGGGGAGGGGACACCCGTACCAAGAGACCCAGTACTTC.

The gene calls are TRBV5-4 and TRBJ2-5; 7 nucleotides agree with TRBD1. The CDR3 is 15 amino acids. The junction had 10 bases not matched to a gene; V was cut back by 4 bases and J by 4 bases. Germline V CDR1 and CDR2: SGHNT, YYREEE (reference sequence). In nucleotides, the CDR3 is TGTGCCAGCAGCGAAGCAGGGGGTAAGGGAGAGACCCAGTACTTC. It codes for CASSEAGGKGETQYF.

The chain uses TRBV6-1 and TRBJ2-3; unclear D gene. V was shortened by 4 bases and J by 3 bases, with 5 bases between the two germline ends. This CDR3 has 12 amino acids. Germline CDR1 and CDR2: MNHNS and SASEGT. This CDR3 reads CASSVLTDTQYF. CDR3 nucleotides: TGTGCCAGCAGTGTCTTAACAGATACGCAGTATTTT.

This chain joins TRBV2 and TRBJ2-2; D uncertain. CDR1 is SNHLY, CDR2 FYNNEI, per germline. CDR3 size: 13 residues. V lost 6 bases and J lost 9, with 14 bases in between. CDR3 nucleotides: TGTGCCAGCAGGGGCCTGTTTGGGTGGGAGCTGTTTTTT. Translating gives CASRGLFGWELFF.

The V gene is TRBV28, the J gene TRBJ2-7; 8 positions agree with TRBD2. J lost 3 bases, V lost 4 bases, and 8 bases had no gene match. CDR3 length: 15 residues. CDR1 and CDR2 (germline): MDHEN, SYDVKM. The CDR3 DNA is TGTGCCAGCAGTTCCCGGTGGGGGACTAGCTACGAGCAGTACTTC. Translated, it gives CASSSRWGTSYEQYF.

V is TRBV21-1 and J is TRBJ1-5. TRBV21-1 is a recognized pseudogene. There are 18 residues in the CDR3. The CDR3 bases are TGTGCCAGCAGCAAAGCGGCTCGGGACTCATTGGTCAGGCAGCCCCAGCATTTT. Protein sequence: CASSKAARDSLVRQPQHF.

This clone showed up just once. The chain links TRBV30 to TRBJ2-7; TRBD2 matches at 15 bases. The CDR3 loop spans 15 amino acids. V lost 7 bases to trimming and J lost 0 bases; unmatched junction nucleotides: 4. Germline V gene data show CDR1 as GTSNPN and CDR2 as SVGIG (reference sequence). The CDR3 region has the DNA TGTGCCTATGGGACTAGCGGGAGGTTCTCCTACGAGCAGTACTTC. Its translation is CAYGTSGRFSYEQYF.

The CDR3 coding sequence is TGTGCCAGTAGTATCGGGACTAGCGGCACAGATACGCAGTATTTT. This sequence encodes CASSIGTSGTDTQYF. The J gene is TRBJ2-3, the V gene TRBV19; 10 bases align to TRBD2. Germline-derived CDR1 and CDR2 are LNHDA and SQIVND (reference sequence). The CDR3 covers 15 residues. J gave up 1 base and V 3 bases, and 1 base lay outside the gene matches.

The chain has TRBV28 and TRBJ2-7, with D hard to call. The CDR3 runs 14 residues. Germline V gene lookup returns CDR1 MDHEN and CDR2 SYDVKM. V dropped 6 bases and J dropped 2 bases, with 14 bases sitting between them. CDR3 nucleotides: TGTGCCAGCAGCCGCCCCACTATCCCCTACGAGCAGTACTTC. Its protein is CASSRPTIPYEQYF. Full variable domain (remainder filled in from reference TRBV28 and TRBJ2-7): DVKVTQSSRYLVKRTGEKVFLECVQDMDHENMFWYRQDPGLGLRLIYFSYDVKMKEKGDIPEGYSVSREKKERFSLILESASTNQTSMYLCASSRPTIPYEQYFGPGTRLTVT.